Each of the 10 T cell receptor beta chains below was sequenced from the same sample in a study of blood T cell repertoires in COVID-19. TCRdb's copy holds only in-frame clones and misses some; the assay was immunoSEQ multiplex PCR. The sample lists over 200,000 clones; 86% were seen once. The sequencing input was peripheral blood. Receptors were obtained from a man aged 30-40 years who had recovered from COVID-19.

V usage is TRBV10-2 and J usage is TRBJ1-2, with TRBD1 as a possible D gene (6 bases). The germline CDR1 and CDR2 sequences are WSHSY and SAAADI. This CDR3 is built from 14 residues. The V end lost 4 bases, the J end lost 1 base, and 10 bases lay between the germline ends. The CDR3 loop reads CASSGLGGNYGYTF. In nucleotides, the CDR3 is TGCGCCAGCAGTGGGCTAGGGGGTAACTATGGCTACACCTTC.

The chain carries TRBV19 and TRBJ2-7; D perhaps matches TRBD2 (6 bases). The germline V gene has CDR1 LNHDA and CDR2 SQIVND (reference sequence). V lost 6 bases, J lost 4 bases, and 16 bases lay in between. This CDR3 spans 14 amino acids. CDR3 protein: CASSRSRDLYEQYF. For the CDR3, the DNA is TGTGCCAGTAGCCGCAGCAGGGACTTGTACGAGCAGTACTTC.

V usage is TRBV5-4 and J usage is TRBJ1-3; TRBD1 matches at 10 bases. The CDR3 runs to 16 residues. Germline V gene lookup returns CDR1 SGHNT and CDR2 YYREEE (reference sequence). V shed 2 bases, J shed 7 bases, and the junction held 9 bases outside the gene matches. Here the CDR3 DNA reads TGTGCCAGCAGCTTAGCTCCCGGGACAGGGGTCAACACCATATATTTT. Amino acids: CASSLAPGTGVNTIYF.

CDR3 amino acids: CASSFLDRPRAEAFF. The CDR3 DNA sequence: TGTGCCAGCAGCTTCCTTGACAGGCCACGGGCTGAAGCTTTCTTT. The genes are TRBV5-4 and TRBJ1-1; a possible D gene is TRBD1 (6 bases). The CDR3 contains 15 residues. V was shortened by 2 bases and J by 6 bases, with 17 bases between the two germline ends. Germline CDR1 is SGHNT and CDR2 is YYREEE (reference sequence).

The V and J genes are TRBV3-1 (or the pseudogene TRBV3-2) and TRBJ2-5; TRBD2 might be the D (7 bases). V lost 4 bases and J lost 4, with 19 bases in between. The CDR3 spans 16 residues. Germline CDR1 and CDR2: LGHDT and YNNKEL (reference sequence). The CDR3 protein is CASSLPSVRGPETQYF. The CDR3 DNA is TGTGCCAGCAGCCTCCCTTCCGTGCGGGGGCCAGAGACCCAGTACTTC.

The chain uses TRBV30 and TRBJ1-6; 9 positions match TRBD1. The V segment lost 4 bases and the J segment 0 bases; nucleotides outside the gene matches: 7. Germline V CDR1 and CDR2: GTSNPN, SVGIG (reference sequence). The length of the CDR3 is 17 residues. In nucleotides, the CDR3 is TGTGCCTGGACAACAGGGGGCGCCTCCTCCTATAATTCACCCCTCCACTTT. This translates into CAWTTGGASSYNSPLHF.

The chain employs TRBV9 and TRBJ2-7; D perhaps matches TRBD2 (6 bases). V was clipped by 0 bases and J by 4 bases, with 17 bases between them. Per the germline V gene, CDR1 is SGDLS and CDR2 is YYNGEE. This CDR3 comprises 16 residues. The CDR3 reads CASSVGGLSKDYEQYF. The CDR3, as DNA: TGTGCCAGCAGCGTAGGGGGACTGTCTAAGGATTACGAGCAGTACTTC.

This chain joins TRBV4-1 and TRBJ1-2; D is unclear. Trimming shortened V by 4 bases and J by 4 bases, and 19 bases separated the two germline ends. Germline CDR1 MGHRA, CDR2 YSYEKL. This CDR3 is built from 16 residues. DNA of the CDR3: TGCGCCAGCAGCCCCATAAGAGCAGCGCTTGGCTATGGCTACACCTTC. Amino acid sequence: CASSPIRAALGYGYTF.

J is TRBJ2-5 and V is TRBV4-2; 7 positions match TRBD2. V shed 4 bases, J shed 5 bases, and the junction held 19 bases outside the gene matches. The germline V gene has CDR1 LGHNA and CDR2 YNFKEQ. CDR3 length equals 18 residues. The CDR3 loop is CASSPLGEGSLLGETQYF. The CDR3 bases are TGTGCCAGCAGCCCGCTGGGGGAGGGTAGCTTATTGGGGGAGACCCAGTACTTC.

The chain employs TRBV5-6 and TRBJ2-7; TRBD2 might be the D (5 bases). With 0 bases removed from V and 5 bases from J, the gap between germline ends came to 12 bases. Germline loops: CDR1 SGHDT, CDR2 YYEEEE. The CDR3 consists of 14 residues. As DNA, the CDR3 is TGTGCCAGCAGCTTGGGAGGGAATGTCCACGAGCAGTACTTC. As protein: CASSLGGNVHEQYF.